This section outlines one T cell receptor (beta chain) sequence together with its context. The data were produced by immunoSEQ multiplex PCR, yet TCRdb's version contains in-frame clones alone and is incomplete. The data contain about 50,000 clones, just over 90% of them singletons. These data are taken from a study of T cell changes during pregnancy in multiple sclerosis. The specimen was CD4+ T cells from peripheral blood mononuclear cells, collected before pregnancy. This TCR came from a female donor with multiple sclerosis, enrolled in a pregnancy study.

In DNA form, the CDR3 reads TGTGCCAGCAGTTACCTTGACAGAGCTAACTATGGCTACACCTTC. This sequence encodes CASSYLDRANYGYTF. V is TRBV6-5 and J is TRBJ1-2, with a possible D match to TRBD1 (5 bases). This CDR3 is built from 15 residues. The germline V gene has CDR1 MNHEY and CDR2 SVGAGI. The V end lost 2 bases, the J end lost 0 bases, and 10 bases lay between the germline ends.